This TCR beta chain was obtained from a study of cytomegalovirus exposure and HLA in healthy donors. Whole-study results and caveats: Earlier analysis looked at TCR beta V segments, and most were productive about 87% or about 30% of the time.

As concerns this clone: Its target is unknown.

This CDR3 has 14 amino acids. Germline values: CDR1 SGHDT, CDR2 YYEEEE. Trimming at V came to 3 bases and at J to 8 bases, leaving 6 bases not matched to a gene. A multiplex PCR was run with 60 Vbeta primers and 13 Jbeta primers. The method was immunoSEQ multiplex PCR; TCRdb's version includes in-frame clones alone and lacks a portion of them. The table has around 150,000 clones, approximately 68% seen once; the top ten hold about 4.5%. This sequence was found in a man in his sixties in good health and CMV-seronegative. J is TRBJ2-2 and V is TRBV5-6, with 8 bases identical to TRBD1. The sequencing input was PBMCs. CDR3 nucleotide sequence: TGTGCCAGCAGCTCTACAGGGGGACCAGGGGAGCTGTTTTTT. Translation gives CASSSTGGPGELFF.